A single sample is the source of the 8 T cell receptor beta chains below, sequenced in a study of blood T cell repertoires in COVID-19. Clones were sequenced by immunoSEQ multiplex PCR, and TCRdb holds only the in-frame ones, with some missing. The sample lists fewer than 250,000 clones, about 76% seen once, with around 8.9% in the top ten. Specimen: PBMCs or T cells enriched from blood (not recorded which). The receptors originated from a woman in her forties or fifties with acute COVID-19.

The gene calls are TRBV27 and TRBJ1-5; TRBD1 is a possible D gene (6 bases). The germline V and J ends were trimmed by 0 bases and 9 bases, with 18 bases remaining between them. This CDR3 has 16 residues. CDR1 and CDR2 (germline): MNHEY, SMNVEV (reference sequence). This CDR3 is CASSLSVPGEFGPQHF. DNA of the CDR3: TGTGCCAGCAGTTTATCGGTTCCAGGGGAGTTTGGGCCCCAGCATTTT.

The genes are TRBV3-1 (or the pseudogene TRBV3-2) and TRBJ1-4; TRBD1 aligns across 7 bases. This CDR3 has 13 residues. CDR1 is LGHDT and CDR2 is YNNKEL in the germline V gene (reference sequence). With V trimmed by 1 base and J by 13 bases, 6 bases remained unmatched. In DNA, the CDR3 is TGTGCCAGCAGCCAAGGCACGACAGGGCTACTGTTTTTT. Protein product: CASSQGTTGLLFF.

This rearrangement joins TRBV6-2 or TRBV6-3 to TRBJ2-5; D is ambiguous. The V end lost 2 bases, the J end lost 5 bases, and 6 bases lay between the germline ends. CDR1 and CDR2 from the germline V gene are MNHEY and SVGEGT. The length of the CDR3 is 12 residues. The DNA for the CDR3 is TGTGCCAGCAGTTACCCACACGAGACCCAGTACTTC. It encodes CASSYPHETQYF.

J is TRBJ2-1 and V is TRBV5-8; 8 positions match TRBD2. The V gene end was trimmed by 5 bases and the J gene end by 4 bases; junction bases not matched to a gene: 17. This CDR3 is 18 amino acids long. The germline V gene encodes CDR1 SGHTS and CDR2 YDEGEE. As DNA, the CDR3 is TGTGCCAGCAGAAATCCCCCACTTACTAGCGGAGTTTACAATGAGCAGTTCTTC. This encodes CASRNPPLTSGVYNEQFF.

This chain connects TRBV7-2 to TRBJ2-4; perhaps TRBD2 as D (6 bases). Trimming cost V 1 base and J 15 bases, with 22 bases left between them. Germline V lookup: CDR1 SGHTA, CDR2 FQGNSA. The CDR3 sequence is 15 residues long. The CDR3 region is CASSLVGRDSDPLYF. CDR3 bases: TGTGCCAGCAGCTTAGTGGGACGGGACTCCGATCCGCTGTACTTC.

The chain joins TRBV3-1 (or the pseudogene TRBV3-2) to TRBJ2-1, with TRBD2 matching 7 bases. This CDR3 is built from 16 residues. V dropped 3 bases and J dropped 6; count of bases not matched to a gene: 11. Germline lookup yields CDR1 LGHDT and CDR2 YNNKEL (reference sequence). The CDR3 loop reads CASSHLLGRGSNEQFF. CDR3 coding DNA: TGTGCCAGCAGCCACCTTTTGGGGCGCGGGAGCAATGAGCAGTTCTTC.

The chain recombines TRBV7-6 with TRBJ2-5; D call uncertain. Trimming removed 0 bases from V and 5 bases from J, with 13 bases in between. Germline V gene lookup returns CDR1 SGHVS and CDR2 FNYEAQ. The CDR3 has 15 residues. The CDR3 loop is CASSLASEVRETQYF. CDR3 nucleotides: TGTGCCAGCAGCTTAGCTTCCGAGGTCCGGGAGACCCAGTACTTC.

The chain combines TRBV18 with TRBJ2-7, with D tentatively TRBD2 (6 bases). Germline CDR1 KGHSH, CDR2 LQKENI. This CDR3 has 15 amino acids. V was shortened by 6 bases and J by 3 bases, with 18 bases between the two germline ends. The CDR3, as DNA: TGTGCCAGCTCCCAAAAGGGTCGCGGGAACTACGAGCAGTACTTC. Translated: CASSQKGRGNYEQYF.